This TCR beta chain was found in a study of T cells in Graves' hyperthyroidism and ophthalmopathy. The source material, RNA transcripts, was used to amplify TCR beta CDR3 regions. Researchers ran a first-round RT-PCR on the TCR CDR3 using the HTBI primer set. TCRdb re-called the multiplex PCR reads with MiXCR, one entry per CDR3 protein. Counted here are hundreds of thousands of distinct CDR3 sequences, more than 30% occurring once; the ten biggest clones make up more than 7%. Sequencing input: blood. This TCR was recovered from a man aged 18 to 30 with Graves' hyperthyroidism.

CDR3 amino acids: CASSPLGTTNEKLFF. The CDR3, as DNA: TGTGCCAGCAGTCCCTTGGGGACCACTAATGAAAAACTGTTTTTT. The chain has TRBV25-1 and TRBJ1-4; a weak D match, TRBD1 (5 bases). CDR1 and CDR2 (germline): MGHDK, SYGVNS. V lost 5 bases to trimming and J lost 2 bases, with 12 bases between them. This CDR3 has 15 amino acids.